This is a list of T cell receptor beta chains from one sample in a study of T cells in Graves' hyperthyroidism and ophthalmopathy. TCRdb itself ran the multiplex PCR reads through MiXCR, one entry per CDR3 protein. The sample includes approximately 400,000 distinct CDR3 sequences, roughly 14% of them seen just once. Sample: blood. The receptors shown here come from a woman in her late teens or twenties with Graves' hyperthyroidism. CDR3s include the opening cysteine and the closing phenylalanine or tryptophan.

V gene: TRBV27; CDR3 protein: CASKSLGGGEETQYF
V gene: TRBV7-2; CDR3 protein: CASSALVGEQYF
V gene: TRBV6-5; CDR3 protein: CASSYNGQMNTEAFF
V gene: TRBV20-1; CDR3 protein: CSASPRGLETQYF
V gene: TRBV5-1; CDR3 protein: CASSLGRGQGENYGYTF
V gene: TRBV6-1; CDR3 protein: CASSYLTGDEQYF
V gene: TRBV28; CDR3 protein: CASSITQGGQETQYF
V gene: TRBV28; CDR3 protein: CASRPTGGKNTEAFF
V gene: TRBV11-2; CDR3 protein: CASSLTPAGGSSYEQYF
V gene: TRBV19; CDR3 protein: CASSTQGSNQPQHF
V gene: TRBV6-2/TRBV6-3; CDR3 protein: CASSTQGLATDEQFF
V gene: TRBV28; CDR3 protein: CASSLGRSATNEKLFF
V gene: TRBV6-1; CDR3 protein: CASRGGPGPPQAFF
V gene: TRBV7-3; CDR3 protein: CASSLVASDGYTF
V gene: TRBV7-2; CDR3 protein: CASSWDHYNEQFF
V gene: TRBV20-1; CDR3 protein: CSVWRGNTEAFF
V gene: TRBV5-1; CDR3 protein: CASSLGSGAIGYNEQFF
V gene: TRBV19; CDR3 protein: CASTSWTGRTEAFF
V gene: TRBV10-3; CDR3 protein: CAISESQGPNTEAFF
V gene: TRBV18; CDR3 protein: CASSQALSSGRETQYF
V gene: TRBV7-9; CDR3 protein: CASSSRTRLAAAYEQYF
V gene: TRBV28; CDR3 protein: CASKMHGTPYEQYF
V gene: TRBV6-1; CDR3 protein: CASSGGTGGGDEQFF
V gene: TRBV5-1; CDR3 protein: CASSTERASYEQYF
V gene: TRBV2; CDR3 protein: CASSPWTGVYEQYF
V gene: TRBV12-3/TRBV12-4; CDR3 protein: CASSLPGSNTEAFF
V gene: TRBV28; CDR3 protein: CASSPPGRRAEAFF
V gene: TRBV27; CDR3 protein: CASSPFNNQPQHF
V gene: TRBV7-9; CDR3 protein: CASSSPRDEQYF
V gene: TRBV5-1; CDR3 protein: CASSLDRDIYEQYF
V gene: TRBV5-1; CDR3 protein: CASSPAGGGEQYF
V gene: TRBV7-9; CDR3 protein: CASSSLGGPPNYGYTF
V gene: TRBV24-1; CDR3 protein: CATSDLSSQETQYF
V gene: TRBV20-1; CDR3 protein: CSAPAGFSYNEQFF
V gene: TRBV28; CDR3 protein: CASSPPRPGSSYEQYF
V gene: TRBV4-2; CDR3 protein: CASSQGVQIQEKLFF
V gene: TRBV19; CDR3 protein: CASSANPDRTLYSNQPQHF
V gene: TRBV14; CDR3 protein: CASRYAPNTEAFF
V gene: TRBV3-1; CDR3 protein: CASSQVGDLAGDTDTQYF
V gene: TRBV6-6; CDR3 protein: CASSYSMVTAAGYTF
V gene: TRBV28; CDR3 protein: CASRTGYQGTQYF
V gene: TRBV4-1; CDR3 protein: CASSQVPGGAQDQPQHF
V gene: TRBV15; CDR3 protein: CATSLGRQPQHF
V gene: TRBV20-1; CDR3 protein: CSALGGPAYEQYF
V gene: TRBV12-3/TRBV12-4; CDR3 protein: CASSLEAFLGQNGYTF
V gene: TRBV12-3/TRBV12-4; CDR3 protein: CASSPTRDRVHEQYF
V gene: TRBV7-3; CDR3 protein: CASSHDRDMEQFF
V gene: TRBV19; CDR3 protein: CASSMGRFDEQYF
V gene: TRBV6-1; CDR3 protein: CASSPSWASGSYEQYF
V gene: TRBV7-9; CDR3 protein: CASSLDVSGNTIYF
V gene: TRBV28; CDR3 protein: CASRGTGETQYF